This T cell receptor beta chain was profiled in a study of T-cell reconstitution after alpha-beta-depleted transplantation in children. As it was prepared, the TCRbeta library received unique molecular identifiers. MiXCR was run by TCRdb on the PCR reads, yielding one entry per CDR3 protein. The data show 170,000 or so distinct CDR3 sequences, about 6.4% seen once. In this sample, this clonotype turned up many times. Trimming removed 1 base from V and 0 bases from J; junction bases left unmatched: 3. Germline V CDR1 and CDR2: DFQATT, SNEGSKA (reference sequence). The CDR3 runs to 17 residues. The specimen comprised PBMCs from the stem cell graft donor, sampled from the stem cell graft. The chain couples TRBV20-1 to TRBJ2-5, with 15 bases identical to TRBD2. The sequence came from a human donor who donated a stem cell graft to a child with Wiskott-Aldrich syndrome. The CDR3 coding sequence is TGCAGTGCTAGAGGGGGGACTAGCGGGAGGTACCAAGAGACCCAGTACTTC. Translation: CSARGGTSGRYQETQYF.